This T cell receptor (beta chain) was documented in a study of blood T cell repertoires in COVID-19 (dated by TCRdb to the early 2020s). A note on the overall study: Samples from collaborators originated in the United States, Italy and Spain and spanned both the acute and convalescent phases of COVID-19. A freely available public database, intended as a resource for researchers studying the immune response to SARS-CoV-2, is where the repertoires were released. The samples were drawn from the first 160 participants of the ongoing ImmuneRACE study and from 1,200 or so subjects provided by 6 global collaborators. The dataset comprised deeply sampled blood TCRbeta repertoires from subjects exposed to, actively infected with, or recovered from COVID-19. A de-identified subject ID, COVID-19 status, age in years and sex were almost always included in the sample metadata. Where available, HLA class I and class II types were obtained from metadata supplied by the sample provider rather than from assay-based typing. The prospective study material was composed of cDNA or gDNA derived from T cells, B-cell-depleted T cells, or PBMCs. Study-wide findings and limitations: The quantity of clinical and demographic metadata differed by source and by participant and was supplied without curation.

A word on this clone: Which antigen it targets is not known. Per-base quality was not reported, and no clone a single base away is much larger than it.

From cysteine to phenylalanine, the CDR3 is 16 amino acids long. Of all the DNA, just the CDR3 is kept, 48 bases in frame from base 1. According to the germline V gene, CDR1 reads KGHSH and CDR2 reads LQKENI. Trimming removed 3 bases from V and 7 bases from J; the gene matches leave 9 bases unexplained. A second Seattle source provided samples from volunteer blood donors who had recovered from COVID-19. Collaborating institutions collected whole blood in K2EDTA tubes following their own protocols. For TCRbeta analysis, collaborators shipped samples in one of three forms: frozen whole blood, isolated PBMCs, or DNA extracted from either of those sample types. TCRbeta CDR3 regions were amplified from genomic DNA by means of the immunoSEQ Assay, a bias-controlled multiplex PCR. The study's own analysis went as follows. Nucleated cell counts per sample were estimated from amplification of reference gene primers within the assay. Sequence reads were collapsed and filtered to measure the absolute abundance of every unique TCRbeta CDR3 rearrangement. For each sample, productive Simpson clonality was calculated as the square root of Simpson's diversity index across productive rearrangements. Entries here come from immuneACCESS through TCRdb and include only in-frame sequences with V and J called. Some clones fail to appear in such tables; in the studies checked, an unresolved V gene covers under half of the shortfall, and the cause of the remainder is unknown. Clone size and V and J calls were adopted from that table, with D and trimming inferred from the DNA. The sample table records about 210,000 clones; around 83% of these occur just once. Of the sample, approximately 2.3% falls within the top ten clones.

The source of this sequence is a man in his forties who had recovered from COVID-19. The rearrangement combines TRBV18 with TRBJ1-6, with 7 junctional bases fitting TRBD1. Sequences were obtained from peripheral blood. The CDR3 region has the sequence CASSPRQGYINSPLHF. The bases read TGTGCCAGCTCACCGAGACAGGGCTATATAAATTCACCCCTCCACTTT. The entire variable domain, with the stretches around the CDR3 drawn from the reference TRBV18 and TRBJ1-6 proteins, is NAGVMQNPRHLVRRRGQEARLRCSPMKGHSHVYWYRQLPEEGLKFMVYLQKENIIDESGMPKERFSAEFPKEGPSILRIQQVVRGDSAAYFCASSPRQGYINSPLHFGNGTRLTVT.